The T cell receptor (beta chain) under discussion was sequenced for a study of shared clonotypes between healthy human individuals. Recent acute infections and vaccinations were absent in the healthy HIV-negative adult donors. Researchers partitioned CD4+ cells into CD45RA+ naive and CD45RA-negative memory subsets. This table comes from immunoSEQ multiplex PCR, and its TCRdb copy is limited to in-frame clones, with some not included. The repertoire holds some 1.5 million clones, approximately 98% seen once, with about 0.42% in the top ten. General study points: Represented genetic and exposure-history diversity was restricted by having few donors.

V dropped 5 bases and J dropped 2; count of bases not matched to a gene: 6. Germline CDR1 is ENHRY and CDR2 is SYGVKD. The CDR3 is 15 residues long. This clone was found once. As yet, its antigen is unknown. The chain has TRBV10-3 and TRBJ2-7; 10 nucleotides match TRBD2. This TCR derives from a man aged 25-45 years in good health. Sequencing used naive CD4+ T cells sorted from blood. Subset specified: CD45RA+ positively selected. The CDR3 loop is CAISTAAGGPYEQYF. DNA of the CDR3: TGTGCCATCAGTACCGCAGCGGGAGGGCCCTACGAGCAGTACTTC.